This record covers a single T cell receptor beta chain. What it binds is unknown. This sample was included in a study of T cell responses to AZD1222 COVID-19 vaccine. The CDR3 covers 16 residues. V was cut by 5 bases and J by 0 bases, with 16 bases left in between. The germline V gene encodes CDR1 MGHRA and CDR2 YSYEKL. Findings and caveats of the study: The donor cohort was predominantly white British with a female majority, and clonal diversity may have been underestimated.

TCRdb keeps only in-frame clones here, not all; method: immunoSEQ multiplex PCR. The sample has 90,000 to 120,000 clones, around nine tenths seen once. The sequence was obtained from an adult who received the AZD1222 COVID-19 vaccine. This specimen was peripheral blood, taken 28 days after the second AZD1222 dose. The chain recombines TRBV4-1 with TRBJ1-1; no firm D call. CDR3 nucleotides: TGCGCCAGCAGCGCCGTTTTGGCAGGTATGAACACTGAAGCTTTCTTT. Its translation is CASSAVLAGMNTEAFF.